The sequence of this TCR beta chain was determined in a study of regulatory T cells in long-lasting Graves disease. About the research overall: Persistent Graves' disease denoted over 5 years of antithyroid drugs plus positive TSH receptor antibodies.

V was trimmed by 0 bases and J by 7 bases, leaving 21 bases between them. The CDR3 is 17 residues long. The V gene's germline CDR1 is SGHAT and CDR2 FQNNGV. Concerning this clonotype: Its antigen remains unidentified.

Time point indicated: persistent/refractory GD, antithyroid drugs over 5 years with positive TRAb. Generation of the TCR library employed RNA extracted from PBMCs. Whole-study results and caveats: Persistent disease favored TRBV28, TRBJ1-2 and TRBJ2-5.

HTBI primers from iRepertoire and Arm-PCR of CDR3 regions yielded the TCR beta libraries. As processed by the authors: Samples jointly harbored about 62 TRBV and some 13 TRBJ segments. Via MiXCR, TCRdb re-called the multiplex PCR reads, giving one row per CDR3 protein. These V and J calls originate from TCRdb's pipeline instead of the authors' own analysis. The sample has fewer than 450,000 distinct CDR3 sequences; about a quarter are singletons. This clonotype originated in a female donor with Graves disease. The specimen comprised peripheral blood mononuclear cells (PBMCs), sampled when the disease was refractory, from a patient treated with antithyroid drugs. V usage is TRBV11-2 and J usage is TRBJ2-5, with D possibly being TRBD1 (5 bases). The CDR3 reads CASSLDGQRWWGPTQYF. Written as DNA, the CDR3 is TGTGCCAGCAGCTTAGATGGACAACGATGGTGGGGCCCGACCCAGTACTTC.